This TCR beta chain was profiled in a study of T cell responses to AZD1222 COVID-19 vaccine. Study conclusions and caveats: Clonal diversity may have been underestimated in mostly white British donors.

This clone was seen only once. The target antigen is unknown. Using immunoSEQ multiplex PCR, the repertoire was profiled, and TCRdb retains in-frame clones only, with some absent. Of about 180,000 clones listed, 85% to 90% are singletons. Between the trimmed V and J ends, which lost 7 bases and 6 bases, there was a span of 39 bases. The germline gives CDR1 MDHEN, CDR2 SYDVKM. The CDR3 is 21 amino acids. The specimen comprised peripheral blood, sampled on day 0 of AZD1222 vaccination. The rearrangement joins TRBV28 to TRBJ1-1, with a weak D call TRBD1 (5 bases). The source is an adult in good health. CDR3 protein: CASKGPTTKLSFSRAWAEAFF. The CDR3 bases are TGTGCCAGCAAGGGACCCACCACCAAACTATCATTTTCACGGGCGTGGGCTGAAGCTTTCTTT.